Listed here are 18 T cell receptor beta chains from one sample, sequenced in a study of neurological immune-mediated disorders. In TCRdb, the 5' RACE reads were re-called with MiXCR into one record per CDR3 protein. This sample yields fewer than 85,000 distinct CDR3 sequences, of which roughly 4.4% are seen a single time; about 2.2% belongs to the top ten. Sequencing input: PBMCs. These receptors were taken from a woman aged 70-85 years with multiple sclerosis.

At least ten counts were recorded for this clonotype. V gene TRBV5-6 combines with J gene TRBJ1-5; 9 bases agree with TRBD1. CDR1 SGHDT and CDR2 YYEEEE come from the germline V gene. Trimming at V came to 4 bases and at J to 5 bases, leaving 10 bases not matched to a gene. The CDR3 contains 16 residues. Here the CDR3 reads CASSLLGQGGDQPQHF. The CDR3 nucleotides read TGTGCCAGCAGCCTCTTGGGACAGGGAGGGGATCAGCCCCAGCATTTT. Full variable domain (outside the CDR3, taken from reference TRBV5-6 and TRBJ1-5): DAGVTQSPTHLIKTRGQQVTLRCSPKSGHDTVSWYQQALGQGPQFIFQYYEEEERQRGNFPDRFSGHQFPNYSSELNVNALLLGDSALYLCASSLLGQGGDQPQHFGDGTRLSIL.

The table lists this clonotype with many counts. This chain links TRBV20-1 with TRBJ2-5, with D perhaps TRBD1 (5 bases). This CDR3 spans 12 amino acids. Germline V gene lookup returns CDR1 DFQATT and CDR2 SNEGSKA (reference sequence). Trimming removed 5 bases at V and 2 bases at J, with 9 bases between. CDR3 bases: TGCAGTGCTTTGACAGTTCAAGAGACCCAGTACTTC. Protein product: CSALTVQETQYF.

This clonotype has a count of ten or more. CDR3 nucleotide sequence: TGTGCCAGCAGTATAGCGGGAGGGCCGATAGGAGAGCAGTACTTC. Protein: CASSIAGGPIGEQYF. V gene TRBV7-2 combines with J gene TRBJ2-7; 11 bases are shared with TRBD2. The CDR3 is 15 amino acids. After removal of 6 bases from V and 7 bases from J, the junction contained 11 bases not matched to a gene. Germline loops: CDR1 SGHTA, CDR2 FQGNSA.

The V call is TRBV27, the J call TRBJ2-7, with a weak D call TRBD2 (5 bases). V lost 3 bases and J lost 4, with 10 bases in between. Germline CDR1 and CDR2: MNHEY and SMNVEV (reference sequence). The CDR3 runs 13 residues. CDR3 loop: CASSLSLGYEQYF. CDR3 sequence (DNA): TGTGCCAGCAGTTTGTCACTAGGGTACGAGCAGTACTTC.

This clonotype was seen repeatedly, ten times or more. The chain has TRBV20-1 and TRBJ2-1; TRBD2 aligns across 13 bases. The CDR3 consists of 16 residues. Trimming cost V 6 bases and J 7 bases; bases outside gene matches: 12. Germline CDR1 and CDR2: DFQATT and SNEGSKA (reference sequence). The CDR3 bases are TGCAGTGCCACACCAGCCGGGACTAGCGGGACGAATGAGCAGTTCTTC. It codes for CSATPAGTSGTNEQFF.

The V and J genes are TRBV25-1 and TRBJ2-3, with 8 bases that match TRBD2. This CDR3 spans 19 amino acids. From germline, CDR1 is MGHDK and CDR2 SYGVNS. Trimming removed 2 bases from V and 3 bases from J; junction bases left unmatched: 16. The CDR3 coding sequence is TGTGCCAGCAGTGAAGGGGCGACTAGCGCCAAACTAAGAACAGATACGCAGTATTTT. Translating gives CASSEGATSAKLRTDTQYF. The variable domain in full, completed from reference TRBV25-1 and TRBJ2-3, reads EADIYQTPRYLVIGTGKKITLECSQTMGHDKMYWYQQDPGMELHLIHYSYGVNSTEKGDLSSESTVSRIRTEHFPLTLESARPSHTSQYLCASSEGATSAKLRTDTQYFGPGTRLTVL.

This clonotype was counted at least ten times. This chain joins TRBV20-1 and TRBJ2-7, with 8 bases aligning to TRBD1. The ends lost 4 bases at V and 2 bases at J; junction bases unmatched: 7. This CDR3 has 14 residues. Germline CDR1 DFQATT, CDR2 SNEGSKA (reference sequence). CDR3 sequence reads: CSATGRTGTYEQYF. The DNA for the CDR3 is TGCAGTGCTACGGGCCGGACAGGGACCTACGAGCAGTACTTC.

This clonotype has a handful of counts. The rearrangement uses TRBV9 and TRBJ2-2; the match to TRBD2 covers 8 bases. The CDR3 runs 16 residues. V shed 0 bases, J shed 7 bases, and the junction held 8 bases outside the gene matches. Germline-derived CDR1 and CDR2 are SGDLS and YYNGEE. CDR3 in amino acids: CASSVGPAGASGELFF. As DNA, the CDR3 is TGTGCCAGCAGCGTAGGGCCAGCGGGAGCGAGCGGGGAGCTGTTTTTT.

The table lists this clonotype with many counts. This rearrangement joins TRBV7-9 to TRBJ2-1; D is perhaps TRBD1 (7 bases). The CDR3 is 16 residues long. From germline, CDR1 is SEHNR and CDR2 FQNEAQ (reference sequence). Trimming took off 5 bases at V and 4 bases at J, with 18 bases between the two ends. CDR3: CASSPGGTGRYNEQFF. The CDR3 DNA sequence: TGTGCCAGCAGCCCAGGGGGGACTGGGAGGTACAATGAGCAGTTCTTC.

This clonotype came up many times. The CDR3 bases are TGTGCCAGCAGCGTAGAAGGGACAGGGCGTGAAAAACTGTTTTTT. It specifies CASSVEGTGREKLFF. V and J are TRBV9 and TRBJ1-4; 9 bases line up with TRBD1. The CDR3 has 15 amino acids. V lost 0 bases to trimming and J lost 7 bases; unmatched junction nucleotides: 4. The germline V gene has CDR1 SGDLS and CDR2 YYNGEE.

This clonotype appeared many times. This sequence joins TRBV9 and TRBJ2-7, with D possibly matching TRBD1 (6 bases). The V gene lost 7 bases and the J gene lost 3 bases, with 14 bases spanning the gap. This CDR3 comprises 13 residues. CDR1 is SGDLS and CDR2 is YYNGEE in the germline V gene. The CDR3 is CASARDNYYEQYF. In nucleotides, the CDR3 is TGTGCCAGCGCCAGGGACAACTACTACGAGCAGTACTTC.

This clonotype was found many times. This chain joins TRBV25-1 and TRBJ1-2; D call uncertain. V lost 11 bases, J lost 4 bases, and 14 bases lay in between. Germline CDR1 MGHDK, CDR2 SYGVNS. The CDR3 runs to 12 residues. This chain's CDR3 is CASRASIYGYTF. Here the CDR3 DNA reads TGTGCCTCGAGGGCATCTATCTATGGCTACACCTTC.

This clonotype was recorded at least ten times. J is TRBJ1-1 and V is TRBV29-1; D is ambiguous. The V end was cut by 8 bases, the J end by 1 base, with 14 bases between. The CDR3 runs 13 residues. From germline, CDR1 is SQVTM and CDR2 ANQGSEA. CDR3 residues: CSSWQKTNTEAFF. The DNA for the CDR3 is TGCAGCTCGTGGCAGAAAACGAACACTGAAGCTTTCTTT.

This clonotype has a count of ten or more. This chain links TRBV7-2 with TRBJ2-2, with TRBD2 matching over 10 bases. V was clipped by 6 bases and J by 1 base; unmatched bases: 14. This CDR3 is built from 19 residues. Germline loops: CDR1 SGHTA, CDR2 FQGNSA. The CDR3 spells CASSKRPTLAGENTGELFF. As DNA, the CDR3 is TGTGCCAGCAGTAAACGCCCGACCCTAGCGGGAGAGAACACCGGGGAGCTGTTTTTT. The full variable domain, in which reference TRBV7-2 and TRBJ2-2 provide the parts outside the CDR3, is GAGVSQSPSNKVTEKGKDVELRCDPISGHTALYWYRQSLGQGLEFLIYFQGNSAPDKSGLPSDRFSAERTGGSVSTLTIQRTQQEDSAVYLCASSKRPTLAGENTGELFFGEGSRLTVL.

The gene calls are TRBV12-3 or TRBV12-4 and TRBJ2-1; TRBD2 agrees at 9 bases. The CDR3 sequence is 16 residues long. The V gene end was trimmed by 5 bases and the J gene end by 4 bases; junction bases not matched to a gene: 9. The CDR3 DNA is TGTGCCAGCAGTCAACCGGGACTAGCCTGGTACAATGAGCAGTTCTTC. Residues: CASSQPGLAWYNEQFF.

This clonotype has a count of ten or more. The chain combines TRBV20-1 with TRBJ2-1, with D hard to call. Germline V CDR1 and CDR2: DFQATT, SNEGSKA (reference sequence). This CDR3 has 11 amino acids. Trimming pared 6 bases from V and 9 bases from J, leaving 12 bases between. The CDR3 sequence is CSARWGVEQFF. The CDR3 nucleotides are TGCAGTGCCCGTTGGGGTGTTGAGCAGTTCTTC.

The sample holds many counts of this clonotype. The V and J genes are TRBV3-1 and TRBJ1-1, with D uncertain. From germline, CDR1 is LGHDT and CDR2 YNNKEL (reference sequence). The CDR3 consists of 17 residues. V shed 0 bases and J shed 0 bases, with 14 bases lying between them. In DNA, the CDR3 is TGTGCCAGCAGCCAAGATTTTGTAGCCACCATGAACACTGAAGCTTTCTTT. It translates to CASSQDFVATMNTEAFF.

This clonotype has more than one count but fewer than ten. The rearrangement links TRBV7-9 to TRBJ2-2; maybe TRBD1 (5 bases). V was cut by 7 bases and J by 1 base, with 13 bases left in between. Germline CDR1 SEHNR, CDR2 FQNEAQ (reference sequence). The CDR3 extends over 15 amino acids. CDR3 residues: CASTPGPGNTGELFF. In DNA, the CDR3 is TGTGCCAGCACCCCAGGGCCCGGGAACACCGGGGAGCTGTTTTTT.